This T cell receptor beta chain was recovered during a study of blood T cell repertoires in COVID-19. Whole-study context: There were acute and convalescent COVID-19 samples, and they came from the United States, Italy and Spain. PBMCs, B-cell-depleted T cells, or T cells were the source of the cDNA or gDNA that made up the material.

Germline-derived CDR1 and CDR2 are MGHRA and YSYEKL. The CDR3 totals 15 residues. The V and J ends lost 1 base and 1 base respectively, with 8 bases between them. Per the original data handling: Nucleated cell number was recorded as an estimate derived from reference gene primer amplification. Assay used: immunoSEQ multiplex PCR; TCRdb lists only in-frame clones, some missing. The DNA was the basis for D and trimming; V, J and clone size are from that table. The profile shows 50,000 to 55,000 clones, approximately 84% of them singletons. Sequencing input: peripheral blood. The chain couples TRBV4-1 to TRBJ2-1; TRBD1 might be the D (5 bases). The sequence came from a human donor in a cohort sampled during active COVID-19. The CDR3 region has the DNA TGCGCCAGCAGCCAAGGGGGCGTTTCCTACAATGAGCAGTTCTTC. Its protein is CASSQGGVSYNEQFF.